Presented here are 21 T cell receptor beta chains from one specimen sequenced in a study of blood T cell repertoires in COVID-19. The repertoire was sequenced with immunoSEQ multiplex PCR; TCRdb's copy has only in-frame clones and lacks some. The data show approximately 130,000 clones, with approximately 77% seen just once and 20% held by the top ten. The sample consisted of peripheral blood. Receptors originate from a man older than 75 with acute or convalescent COVID-19.

The chain couples TRBV12-1 to TRBJ2-1; the table gives TRBD2 as D, unverified against the DNA. TRBV12-1 is noted as a pseudogene. This CDR3 has 16 amino acids. In nucleotides, the CDR3 is TGTGCCAGCAGCTCCCCTAGCGGGGGGGCAAGCAATGAGCAGTTCTTC. It specifies CASSSPSGGASNEQFF.

This clone is a singleton in its sample. The chain combines TRBV4-2 with TRBJ2-7, with 8 bases aligning to TRBD2. In germline, CDR1 is LGHNA, CDR2 YNFKEQ. CDR3 length equals 17 residues. The J segment lost 2 bases and the V segment lost 0 bases, leaving 9 bases of the junction unmatched. For the CDR3, the DNA is TGTGCCAGCAGCCAAGAGGCCGCTGCGGGGGGAACCTACGAGCAGTACTTC. Amino acid sequence: CASSQEAAAGGTYEQYF.

The V and J genes are TRBV7-9 and TRBJ2-7, with TRBD1 identical over 8 bases. The V and J ends lost 5 bases and 5 bases, in that order; junction bases with no gene match: 11. The germline CDR1 and CDR2 sequences are SEHNR and FQNEAQ (reference sequence). There are 15 residues in the CDR3. CDR3 amino acids: CASSRYRDRSNEQYF. CDR3 sequence (DNA): TGTGCCAGCAGCCGATACCGGGACAGGAGCAACGAGCAGTACTTC.

This clone came up a few times. The V call is TRBV11-1, the J call TRBJ1-1; the match to TRBD1 covers 7 bases. Germline loops: CDR1 SGHAT, CDR2 FQDESV (reference sequence). V was pared by 1 base and J by 1 base, with 3 bases of the junction left unmatched. This CDR3 is 15 amino acids long. The CDR3 coding sequence is TGTGCCAGCAGCTTAGGTGGGACAGCGAACACTGAAGCTTTCTTT. Protein product: CASSLGGTANTEAFF.

This chain uses TRBV5-3 with TRBJ2-7; 7 positions match TRBD2. TRBV5-3 counts as an open reading frame of uncertain function. The ends lost 4 bases at V and 6 bases at J; junction bases unmatched: 19. The CDR3 is 17 amino acids. The CDR3 loop reads CARSIRRGREVSREQYF. DNA of the CDR3: TGTGCCAGAAGCATCCGTCGAGGGAGGGAGGTCTCCCGCGAGCAGTACTTC.

The V call is TRBV2, the J call TRBJ2-7, with D unresolved. The CDR3 is 12 amino acids. Looked up from germline, CDR1 is SNHLY and CDR2 is FYNNEI. V lost 6 bases and J 2 bases, leaving 8 bases between the germline ends. CDR3 loop: CASRSTPYEQYF. CDR3 nucleotide sequence: TGTGCCAGCAGGAGTACCCCCTACGAGCAGTACTTC.

This clone has a count of ten or more. This sequence joins TRBV4-1 and TRBJ2-1, with D maybe TRBD1 (7 bases). The germline CDR1 and CDR2 sequences are MGHRA and YSYEKL. Trimming cost V 4 bases and J 6 bases, with 25 bases left between them. This CDR3 spans 18 amino acids. CDR3 nucleotide sequence: TGCGCCAGCAGCCTCCCCATTGCGGGACAGTCCCTTGGCAATGAGCAGTTCTTC. This sequence encodes CASSLPIAGQSLGNEQFF.

The chain links TRBV7-2 to TRBJ2-5; possible D gene TRBD1, 8 bases. From germline, CDR1 is SGHTA and CDR2 FQGNSA. V lost 5 bases and J 4 bases, leaving 14 bases between the germline ends. The CDR3 totals 14 residues. CDR3 in DNA: TGTGCCAGCAGCCCCCACAGGGGGGGAGAGACCCAGTACTTC. It is translated as CASSPHRGGETQYF.

The rearrangement joins TRBV6-5 to TRBJ1-6; D not resolved. Germline lookup yields CDR1 MNHEY and CDR2 SVGAGI. CDR3 length equals 14 residues. V shed 5 bases and J shed 6 bases, with 11 bases lying between them. CDR3 bases: TGTGCCAGCAGTCCGACAAATTTTAATTCACCCCTCCACTTT. Translating it yields CASSPTNFNSPLHF.

The chain couples TRBV29-1 to TRBJ2-7; TRBD1 matches at 7 bases. Germline values: CDR1 SQVTM, CDR2 ANQGSEA. The V segment lost 6 bases and the J segment 4 bases; nucleotides outside the gene matches: 6. This CDR3 is 12 amino acids long. CDR3 nucleotide sequence: TGCAGCGTGACGGGACAGCAATACGAGCAGTACTTC. As protein: CSVTGQQYEQYF.

This clone was detected only a few times. The gene calls are TRBV18 and TRBJ2-7, with TRBD1 matching 7 bases. The CDR3 loop spans 13 amino acids. With V trimmed by 5 bases and J by 3 bases, 4 bases remained unmatched. Germline V gene data show CDR1 as KGHSH and CDR2 as LQKENI. The CDR3: CASSGDRDYEQYF. The CDR3 nucleotides are TGTGCCAGCTCAGGGGACAGAGACTACGAGCAGTACTTC.

Notes on this clone: Different DNA sequences within this sample yield the same CDR3. The chain joins TRBV15 to TRBJ2-5; 8 bases agree with TRBD1. Germline trimming cut 2 bases from V and 4 bases from J; bases unmatched to any gene: 3. Germline CDR1 is LNHNV and CDR2 is YYDKDF (reference sequence). There are 14 residues in the CDR3. This CDR3 is CATSRSGQVETQYF. The DNA for the CDR3 is TGTGCCACCAGCAGATCGGGACAGGTAGAGACCCAGTACTTC.

The genes are TRBV3-1 (or the pseudogene TRBV3-2) and TRBJ2-3, with D perhaps matching TRBD2 (5 bases). Germline assignment: CDR1 LGHDT and CDR2 YNNKEL (reference sequence). The CDR3 spans 14 residues. V was shortened by 4 bases and J by 2 bases, with 10 bases between the two germline ends. CDR3 protein: CASSPWLATDTQYF. The CDR3 coding sequence is TGTGCCAGCAGCCCATGGCTAGCCACAGATACGCAGTATTTT.

This rearrangement joins TRBV28 to TRBJ2-7; 7 bases are shared with TRBD1. The ends lost 6 bases at V and 2 bases at J; junction bases unmatched: 10. Germline V gene lookup returns CDR1 MDHEN and CDR2 SYDVKM. The CDR3 is made up of 15 amino acids. This CDR3 reads CASRITGEPTYEQYF. Written as DNA, the CDR3 is TGTGCCAGCAGAATTACAGGGGAACCGACCTACGAGCAGTACTTC.

The chain recombines TRBV12-3 or TRBV12-4 with TRBJ2-1, with no clear D. This CDR3 region has 11 residues. Trimming shortened V by 4 bases and J by 4 bases, and 2 bases separated the two germline ends. In DNA form, the CDR3 reads TGTGCCAGCAGTTCATACAATGAGCAGTTCTTC. It encodes CASSSYNEQFF.

CDR3 in DNA: TGTGCCAGCGAACCTAGGGCCAAAAACATTCAGTACTTC. Its translation is CASEPRAKNIQYF. The genes are TRBV19 and TRBJ2-4; no clear D. The germline CDR1 and CDR2 sequences are LNHDA and SQIVND (reference sequence). The V gene lost 9 bases and the J gene lost 1 base, with 10 bases spanning the gap. This CDR3 spans 13 amino acids.

The chain is built from TRBV7-8 and TRBJ1-1; D remains ambiguous. This CDR3 has 15 residues. Germline V gene sequence: CDR1 SGHVS, CDR2 FQNEAQ. Trimming removed 1 base from V and 0 bases from J, with 9 bases in between. The CDR3 protein is CASSLGESLNTEAFF. The CDR3 DNA reads TGTGCCAGCAGCTTAGGGGAGTCCTTGAACACTGAAGCTTTCTTT.

A word on this clone: Compared with germline, one end of the junction differs, possibly owing to a read error. V usage is TRBV3-1 (or the pseudogene TRBV3-2) and J usage is TRBJ1-2; the match to TRBD1 covers 7 bases. Per germline, CDR1 LGHDT and CDR2 YNNKEL (reference sequence). The CDR3 totals 13 residues. CDR3 residues: CASSQDRAYGYTF. CDR3 coding DNA: TGTGCCAGCAGTCAAGACAGGGCCTATGGCTACACCTTC.

The chain joins TRBV27 to TRBJ2-7, with 9 bases that match TRBD1. V shed 0 bases and J 3 bases; nucleotides not matched to a gene: 3. CDR1 is MNHEY, CDR2 SMNVEV, per germline (reference sequence). This CDR3 spans 15 amino acids. Here the CDR3 reads CASSLSRDRDYEQYF. CDR3 coding DNA: TGTGCCAGCAGTTTATCCCGGGACAGGGACTACGAGCAGTACTTC.

V is TRBV6-5 and J is TRBJ1-5; D perhaps matches TRBD1 (6 bases). Germline-derived CDR1 and CDR2 are MNHEY and SVGAGI. V dropped 7 bases and J dropped 1 base, with 8 bases sitting between them. The CDR3 length is 13 residues. The CDR3 reads CASTGQSNQPQHF. The CDR3 DNA is TGTGCCAGCACCGGACAGAGCAATCAGCCCCAGCATTTT.

V gene TRBV4-1 combines with J gene TRBJ2-7, with TRBD2 identical over 10 bases. The CDR3 totals 18 residues. V shed 1 base and J 7 bases; nucleotides not matched to a gene: 16. Germline V gene data show CDR1 as MGHRA and CDR2 as YSYEKL. The CDR3 spells CASSQGGLAGALSGEQYF. Written as DNA, the CDR3 is TGCGCCAGCAGCCAAGGGGGGCTAGCGGGGGCCCTGTCCGGGGAGCAGTACTTC.